Below, one T cell receptor (beta chain) is given with its context. The target antigen is unknown. This sample is drawn from a study of T-cell reconstitution after alpha-beta-depleted transplantation in children. Notes on the study in general: A year post-transplant, T-cell counts and diversity derived mostly from newly produced T cells. Expanded graft clones, several hundred of them, were reportedly the source of alpha-beta T cells about two months after transplant.

TCRbeta library preparation incorporated unique molecular identifiers. Via MiXCR, TCRdb re-called the PCR reads, giving one row per CDR3 protein. The sample lists fewer than 700,000 distinct CDR3 sequences, approximately 13% occurring once. CDR1 and CDR2 from the germline V gene are MDHEN and SYDVKM. CDR3 length: 15 residues. The trim removed 5 bases at V and 1 base at J, leaving 6 bases unmatched. The chain uses TRBV28 and TRBJ2-3; 7 bases map to TRBD1. The material sequenced was PBMCs, mostly from graft donor cells, taken 360 days after TCRalphabeta/CD19-depleted stem cell transplant. This TCR came from a male patient aged 10 to 17 who had a stem cell transplant for acute myeloid leukemia, so the T cells may come from the graft donor. The CDR3 sequence is CASSPRQGRTDTQYF. In DNA, the CDR3 is TGTGCCAGCAGTCCTCGACAGGGCCGCACAGATACGCAGTATTTT.